The 27 T cell receptor beta chains in this list originate from one sample, sequenced in a study of blood T cells in healthy people across ages. Primers used in a second PCR of about 7 to 11 cycles were a sample-barcoded 5' primer and a J-beta primer mix. TCRdb analysed the 5' RACE reads with MiXCR anew, one entry per CDR3 protein. This sample has some 1.4 million distinct CDR3 sequences, with roughly 40% found just once. The sequenced sample consisted of blood. The receptors stem from a woman aged 18-29 years in good health.

This chain uses TRBV7-2 with TRBJ2-1; 7 bases map to TRBD2. Germline-derived CDR1 and CDR2 are SGHTA and FQGNSA. The V and J ends lost 4 bases and 0 bases, in that order; junction bases with no gene match: 9. The CDR3 is 17 amino acids. CDR3 bases: TGTGCCAGCAGCTCCTCTTCAGCGGGGATCTCCTACAATGAGCAGTTCTTC. As protein: CASSSSSAGISYNEQFF.

V usage is TRBV12-3 or TRBV12-4 and J usage is TRBJ2-5; 12 positions agree with TRBD2. The length of the CDR3 is 15 residues. Unmatched junction bases numbered 5, after V lost 4 bases and J lost 5 bases. The CDR3 nucleotides are TGTGCCAGCAGTTGGACTAGCGGGGCAGGGGAGACCCAGTACTTC. Residues: CASSWTSGAGETQYF.

The chain carries TRBV20-1 and TRBJ2-5, with 7 bases lining up with TRBD1. This CDR3 spans 14 amino acids. V lost 1 base, J lost 11 bases, and 13 bases stayed unmatched. CDR1 and CDR2 (germline): DFQATT, SNEGSKA (reference sequence). The CDR3 sequence is CSARGDSYYNEQYF. The DNA for the CDR3 is TGCAGTGCTAGAGGGGACAGCTACTACAATGAGCAGTACTTC.

The chain links TRBV27 to TRBJ2-7, with TRBD2 matching over 8 bases. The trim removed 3 bases at V and 3 bases at J, leaving 7 bases unmatched. Looked up from germline, CDR1 is MNHEY and CDR2 is SMNVEV (reference sequence). This CDR3 region has 15 residues. The CDR3 loop is CASSFGGAFRYEQYF. CDR3 DNA: TGTGCCAGCAGTTTCGGGGGGGCCTTCCGCTACGAGCAGTACTTC.

This clonotype was seen a few times. The chain has TRBV4-1 and TRBJ2-7; 8 bases are a match to TRBD1. V shed 2 bases, J shed 4 bases, and the junction held 4 bases outside the gene matches. The CDR3 has 14 amino acids. CDR1 MGHRA and CDR2 YSYEKL come from the germline V gene. This CDR3 is CASSQTTGEYEQYF. The CDR3 region has the DNA TGCGCCAGCAGCCAAACGACAGGGGAGTACGAGCAGTACTTC.

The chain carries TRBV4-1 and TRBJ2-2; 13 positions match TRBD2. Germline-derived CDR1 and CDR2 are MGHRA and YSYEKL. The CDR3 covers 17 residues. The V segment lost 4 bases and the J segment 6 bases; nucleotides outside the gene matches: 8. The CDR3 sequence: CASSLRTSGRRAGELFF. CDR3 sequence (DNA): TGCGCCAGCAGCCTTAGGACTAGCGGGAGAAGGGCCGGGGAGCTGTTTTTT.

This clonotype was seen many times. The rearrangement joins TRBV7-9 to TRBJ2-7; 8 bases are shared with TRBD1. Germline V lookup: CDR1 SEHNR, CDR2 FQNEAQ (reference sequence). The CDR3 extends over 13 amino acids. The ends lost 5 bases at V and 1 base at J; junction bases unmatched: 1. CDR3 sequence (DNA): TGTGCCAGCAGCAGGGACAGGTCCTACGAGCAGTACTTC. This codes for CASSRDRSYEQYF.

This clonotype was seen more than once but under ten times. This sequence joins TRBV20-1 and TRBJ1-2; D gene ambiguous. Per germline, CDR1 DFQATT and CDR2 SNEGSKA (reference sequence). V lost 6 bases and J lost 0, with 14 bases in between. The CDR3 consists of 14 residues. Here the CDR3 reads CSAPWKTSNYGYTF. In DNA, the CDR3 is TGCAGTGCCCCGTGGAAGACCTCTAACTATGGCTACACCTTC.

The gene calls are TRBV20-1 and TRBJ1-6, with a possible D match to TRBD1 (6 bases). The V and J ends lost 2 bases and 4 bases respectively, with 12 bases between them. Germline V gene lookup returns CDR1 DFQATT and CDR2 SNEGSKA (reference sequence). The CDR3 has 15 amino acids. CDR3 region: CSARQGFTYNSPLHF. The CDR3 DNA sequence: TGCAGTGCTAGACAGGGGTTTACATATAATTCACCCCTCCACTTT.

The CDR3 spells CASSQESSEQYF. CDR3 nucleotide sequence: TGCGCCAGCAGCCAAGAGTCCAGTGAGCAGTACTTC. The V call is TRBV4-1, the J call TRBJ2-5; no clear D gene. The germline gives CDR1 MGHRA, CDR2 YSYEKL. V was clipped by 0 bases and J by 11 bases, with 10 bases between them. The CDR3 totals 12 residues.

A few counts support this clonotype. The J gene is TRBJ2-4, the V gene TRBV10-3; D is unclear. CDR3 length: 16 amino acids. The germline V gene has CDR1 ENHRY and CDR2 SYGVKD. V shed 2 bases and J shed 4 bases, with 15 bases lying between them. Written as DNA, the CDR3 is TGTGCCATCAGTGAGAAAACAGAACCCAGTAAAAACATTCAGTACTTC. Its protein is CAISEKTEPSKNIQYF.

The rearrangement uses TRBV7-6 and TRBJ2-7, with TRBD1 matching over 8 bases. The germline CDR1 and CDR2 sequences are SGHVS and FNYEAQ. V trimming: 7 bases; J trimming: 4 bases; junction bases outside the gene matches: 12. This CDR3 region has 15 residues. CDR3 loop: CASTSGQGALYEQYF. Written as DNA, the CDR3 is TGTGCCAGCACCTCAGGGCAGGGGGCGCTTTACGAGCAGTACTTC.

For this clonotype: A read error may produce the germline difference seen at one junction end. The V and J genes are TRBV12-3 or TRBV12-4 and TRBJ2-1; a possible D gene is TRBD2 (5 bases). The CDR3 sequence is 14 residues long. The CDR3 region is CASSSLVGVNERFF. CDR3 nucleotide sequence: TGTGCCAGCAGTTCACTAGTTGGAGTCAATGAGCGGTTCTTC.

This rearrangement joins TRBV7-9 to TRBJ2-5; 8 bases match TRBD1. The CDR3 loop spans 15 amino acids. Unmatched junction bases numbered 9, after V lost 5 bases and J lost 4 bases. The germline CDR1 and CDR2 sequences are SEHNR and FQNEAQ (reference sequence). This CDR3 reads CASSINQGARETQYF. For the CDR3, the DNA is TGTGCCAGCAGCATCAACCAGGGGGCGCGAGAGACCCAGTACTTC.

This clonotype was counted only a few times. The V call is TRBV20-1, the J call TRBJ2-1; D remains ambiguous. Germline V gene data show CDR1 as DFQATT and CDR2 as SNEGSKA (reference sequence). The CDR3 spans 13 residues. Trimming removed 6 bases at V and 0 bases at J, with 9 bases between. CDR3 in DNA: TGCAGTGCCGTGGGCAGCTCCTACAATGAGCAGTTCTTC. It codes for CSAVGSSYNEQFF.

A few counts support this clonotype. The CDR3 nucleotides are TGTGCCAGCAGGAGGACTAGCCCCGGGGAGCTGTTTTTT. Its protein is CASRRTSPGELFF. The V and J genes are TRBV6-2 or TRBV6-3 and TRBJ2-2, with 8 bases aligning to TRBD2. The V gene's germline CDR1 is MNHEY and CDR2 SVGEGT. This CDR3 is built from 13 residues. V trimming: 6 bases; J trimming: 6 bases; junction bases outside the gene matches: 3.

The chain employs TRBV5-6 and TRBJ2-7; TRBD1 might be the D (6 bases). This CDR3 comprises 15 residues. Germline CDR1 is SGHDT and CDR2 is YYEEEE. Trimming took off 5 bases at V and 2 bases at J, with 17 bases between the two ends. CDR3 sequence reads: CASSLKPQGAYEQYF. In nucleotides, the CDR3 is TGTGCCAGCAGTCTCAAACCACAGGGAGCCTACGAGCAGTACTTC.

The chain uses TRBV20-1 and TRBJ2-4; perhaps TRBD1 as D (6 bases). The DNA matches TRBJ2-7 better at its end, which makes the J call doubtful. From germline, CDR1 is DFQATT and CDR2 SNEGSKA (reference sequence). This CDR3 has 18 residues. The CDR3 loop is CSATYRVPTGGWDYEQYF. The CDR3 DNA reads TGCAGTGCTACTTACAGGGTTCCTACTGGAGGTTGGGACTACGAGCAGTACTTC.

CDR3 sequence: CASSLGQGNDWRAFF. As DNA, the CDR3 is TGCGCCAGCAGCTTGGGGCAGGGGAACGATTGGCGAGCTTTCTTT. This sequence joins TRBV5-1 and TRBJ1-1, with TRBD1 as a possible D gene (6 bases). V lost 0 bases to trimming and J lost 10 bases, with 19 bases between them. Germline-derived CDR1 and CDR2 are SGHRS and YFSETQ. This CDR3 is 15 amino acids long. The variable domain in full, completed from reference TRBV5-1 and TRBJ1-1, reads KAGVTQTPRYLIKTRGQQVTLSCSPISGHRSVSWYQQTPGQGLQFLFEYFSETQRNKGNFPGRFSGRQFSNSRSEMNVSTLELGDSALYLCASSLGQGNDWRAFFGQGTRLTVV.

The rearrangement uses TRBV10-3 and TRBJ2-7; TRBD2 aligns across 10 bases. The germline V gene encodes CDR1 ENHRY and CDR2 SYGVKD. Trimming removed 4 bases from V and 5 bases from J; junction bases left unmatched: 5. The CDR3 spans 14 residues. CDR3 loop: CAISGSSGGDEQYF. The DNA for the CDR3 is TGTGCCATCAGTGGCTCTAGCGGGGGCGACGAGCAGTACTTC.

The V and J genes are TRBV6-5 and TRBJ2-3; a possible D gene is TRBD1 (6 bases). CDR3 length: 16 residues. V was pared by 2 bases and J by 1 base, with 13 bases between. Germline V gene lookup returns CDR1 MNHEY and CDR2 SVGAGI. The CDR3 is CASSYRTTGGTDTQYF. The CDR3 DNA follows: TGTGCCAGCAGTTACCGAACGACAGGAGGCACAGATACGCAGTATTTT.

The chain uses TRBV4-2 and TRBJ1-1, with TRBD1 as a possible D gene (5 bases). CDR3 length equals 12 residues. The germline V gene encodes CDR1 LGHNA and CDR2 YNFKEQ. Trimming stripped 3 bases from V and 7 bases from J, with 9 bases between. The CDR3 loop is CASSQWGNEAFF. The CDR3, as DNA: TGTGCCAGCAGCCAGTGGGGGAATGAAGCTTTCTTT.

This rearrangement joins TRBV29-1 to TRBJ2-7, with TRBD2 matching over 7 bases. In germline, CDR1 is SQVTM, CDR2 ANQGSEA. The CDR3 extends over 16 amino acids. V shed 2 bases and J 0 bases; nucleotides not matched to a gene: 10. CDR3 in DNA: TGCAGCGTTGAAACAGTCCCAGCGGGAAGCTCCTACGAGCAGTACTTC. Its translation: CSVETVPAGSSYEQYF.

The chain recombines TRBV20-1 with TRBJ2-5; 8 bases are shared with TRBD2. The CDR3 length is 13 residues. The germline gives CDR1 DFQATT, CDR2 SNEGSKA (reference sequence). V lost 3 bases and J lost 11; bases outside the gene matches: 11. This chain's CDR3 is CSASGRGSGEQYF. The CDR3 nucleotides read TGCAGTGCTAGCGGGAGGGGTTCCGGGGAGCAGTACTTC.

This rearrangement joins TRBV20-1 to TRBJ2-7; TRBD2 matches at 8 bases. The CDR3 runs 13 residues. Germline V gene sequence: CDR1 DFQATT, CDR2 SNEGSKA (reference sequence). V shed 5 bases and J 6 bases; nucleotides not matched to a gene: 9. Here the CDR3 DNA reads TGCAGTGCTTCCATAGCGGGAACCGGCGAGCAGTACTTC. Encoded protein: CSASIAGTGEQYF.

The table lists this clonotype with a few counts. The rearrangement links TRBV9 to TRBJ2-7; no clear D gene. Germline CDR1 is SGDLS and CDR2 is YYNGEE. CDR3 length equals 15 residues. V was trimmed by 2 bases and J by 4 bases, leaving 16 bases between them. The CDR3 region is CASSVSARDQYEQYF. DNA for the CDR3: TGTGCCAGCAGCGTCTCCGCCCGAGACCAATACGAGCAGTACTTC. Variable domain in full (rest from reference TRBV9 and TRBJ2-7): DSGVTQTPKHLITATGQRVTLRCSPRSGDLSVYWYQQSLDQGLQFLIQYYNGEERAKGNILERFSAQQFPDLHSELNLSSLELGDSALYFCASSVSARDQYEQYFGPGTRLTVT.

V and J are TRBV4-1 and TRBJ1-4; D is unclear. CDR3 length: 15 residues. Germline V gene sequence: CDR1 MGHRA, CDR2 YSYEKL. The germline V and J ends were trimmed by 0 bases and 5 bases, with 10 bases remaining between them. CDR3 region: CASSQEWATNEKLFF. In DNA, the CDR3 is TGCGCCAGCAGCCAAGAGTGGGCCACGAATGAAAAACTGTTTTTT.